The entry that follows covers one T cell receptor (beta chain) sequence. The CDR3 has 13 residues. Germline V lookup: CDR1 SGHVS, CDR2 FQNEAQ. V gave up 1 base and J gave up 7 bases, with 10 bases separating them. The entry originates in a study of blood T cell repertoires in COVID-19. About the research overall: Samples taken during acute and convalescent COVID-19 were collected in the United States, Italy and Spain.

Per the study methods: By means of reference gene primer amplification, nucleated cell counts were estimated. Measured with immunoSEQ multiplex PCR; TCRdb has only the in-frame clones, and not every one. The V and J calls and clone size come from that table; D and trimming were worked out from the DNA. The sample lists 230,000 or so clones, approximately 80% seen once, with roughly 1.4% in the top ten. This sequence was found in a woman between 40 and 55 years old who had recovered from COVID-19. V is TRBV7-8 and J is TRBJ1-1; D remains ambiguous. Material for sequencing was peripheral blood. As DNA, the CDR3 is TGTGCCAGCAGCTTAGTAAGAAGGAGTGAAGCTTTCTTT. Its translation is CASSLVRRSEAFF.